These 30 T cell receptor beta chains share one sample of origin, sequenced in a study of beta chain features in type 1 diabetes. Expressed TCRB transcripts were sequenced because the isolated RNA had all been reverse transcribed beforehand. Assay used: immunoSEQ multiplex PCR; TCRdb lists only in-frame clones, some missing. This table has approximately 170,000 clones, about 9.8% appearing once. The sequencing input was central memory CD4+ T cells from blood. All receptors come from a woman aged 18 to 35 in good health.

This sequence joins TRBV5-4 and TRBJ2-1; D unclear. V was pared by 5 bases and J by 6 bases, with 9 bases between. CDR1 and CDR2 (germline): SGHNT, YYREEE (reference sequence). The CDR3 loop spans 12 amino acids. CDR3 amino acids: CASRIDSNEQFF. CDR3 DNA: TGTGCCAGCAGAATAGACTCCAATGAGCAGTTCTTC.

This clone occurred a few times. J is TRBJ2-1 and V is TRBV25-1; D remains unclear. Germline CDR1 and CDR2: MGHDK and SYGVNS. This CDR3 has 12 residues. Trimming pared 1 base from V and 8 bases from J, leaving 6 bases between. The chain's CDR3 is CASSELGYEQFF. CDR3 DNA sequence: TGTGCCAGCAGTGAATTGGGCTATGAGCAGTTCTTC.

The chain carries TRBV5-6 and TRBJ2-3; a weak D match, TRBD1 (5 bases). This CDR3 has 15 amino acids. Germline lookup yields CDR1 SGHDT and CDR2 YYEEEE. V was shortened by 2 bases and J by 0 bases, with 10 bases between the two germline ends. The CDR3 bases are TGTGCCAGCAGCTTTCGGACAACCAGCACAGATACGCAGTATTTT. This codes for CASSFRTTSTDTQYF.

The chain links TRBV11-2 to TRBJ1-6; D remains unclear. Trimming removed 5 bases at V and 4 bases at J, with 9 bases between. Germline CDR1 reads SGHAT; CDR2 reads FQNNGV. The CDR3 is made up of 14 amino acids. CDR3 amino acids: CASSPPGYNSPLHF. The CDR3 DNA reads TGTGCCAGCAGCCCGCCGGGGTATAATTCACCCCTCCACTTT.

V gene TRBV11-3 combines with J gene TRBJ2-3; 7 bases align to TRBD1. The CDR3 runs 12 residues. Trimming at V came to 5 bases and at J to 6 bases, leaving 2 bases not matched to a gene. Germline CDR1 reads SGHNT; CDR2 reads YENEEA. CDR3 sequence reads: CASSLQGDTQYF. The CDR3 DNA reads as TGTGCCAGCAGCCTACAGGGGGATACGCAGTATTTT.

V usage is TRBV5-1 and J usage is TRBJ2-7; TRBD1 aligns across 8 bases. Trimming cost V 4 bases and J 2 bases; bases outside gene matches: 8. The CDR3 consists of 15 residues. CDR1 and CDR2 (germline): SGHRS, YFSETQ. Written as DNA, the CDR3 is TGCGCCAGCAGCCTTATAGGACAGGGTCCCTACGAGCAGTACTTC. Translated: CASSLIGQGPYEQYF.

The chain links TRBV30 to TRBJ1-5, with 8 positions matching TRBD1. The CDR3 runs 13 residues. Germline lookup yields CDR1 GTSNPN and CDR2 SVGIG (reference sequence). J lost 9 bases, V lost 5 bases, and 9 bases had no gene match. Here the CDR3 reads CAWAGGPDGPQHF. CDR3 DNA sequence: TGTGCCTGGGCAGGGGGCCCCGACGGGCCCCAGCATTTT.

This clone occurred a few times. The gene calls are TRBV25-1 and TRBJ1-1, with TRBD1 matching over 9 bases. The CDR3 contains 15 residues. Germline values: CDR1 MGHDK, CDR2 SYGVNS. J was trimmed by 5 bases and V by 6 bases; bases with no gene match: 10. Here the CDR3 reads CASSPIRQGGTEAFF. CDR3 sequence (DNA): TGTGCCAGCAGCCCAATCAGACAGGGGGGAACTGAAGCTTTCTTT.

The chain is built from TRBV7-2 and TRBJ2-3; D perhaps matches TRBD2 (6 bases). Germline CDR1 SGHTA, CDR2 FQGNSA. This CDR3 has 17 amino acids. Trimming took 2 bases from V and 6 from J, leaving 21 bases between them. The CDR3 protein is CASSLTSGEWARDTQYF. CDR3 DNA: TGTGCCAGCAGCTTAACATCGGGAGAGTGGGCAAGGGATACGCAGTATTTT.

In the case of this clone: At one end, the junction sequence differs from germline, possibly due to a read error. The chain carries TRBV29-1 and TRBJ1-2; 7 bases agree with TRBD1. The CDR3 sequence is 12 residues long. Germline loops: CDR1 SQVTM, CDR2 ANQGSEA. CDR3: CSVEGTDHGYTF. DNA for the CDR3: TGCAGCGTCGAAGGGACAGACCATGGCTACACCTTC. The whole variable domain, remainder taken from reference TRBV29-1 and TRBJ1-2, is SAVISQKPSRDICQRGTSLTIQCQVDSQVTMMFWYRQQPGQSLTLIATANQGSEATYESGFVIDKFPISRPNLTFSTLTVSNMSPEDSSIYLCSVEGTDHGYTFGSGTRLTVV.

This clone was counted between two and nine times. The chain carries TRBV9 and TRBJ2-3; 10 bases map to TRBD1. CDR3 length: 19 amino acids. Germline CDR1 SGDLS, CDR2 YYNGEE. J gave up 1 base and V 4 bases, and 15 bases lay outside the gene matches. The CDR3 sequence is CASSTPRWDRGPGTDTQYF. The DNA of the CDR3 is TGTGCCAGCAGCACCCCCCGATGGGACAGGGGCCCTGGCACAGATACGCAGTATTTT.

V is TRBV7-9 and J is TRBJ1-1; TRBD1 aligns across 9 bases. From germline, CDR1 is SEHNR and CDR2 FQNEAQ (reference sequence). CDR3 length equals 16 residues. With V trimmed by 5 bases and J by 1 base, 8 bases remained unmatched. The CDR3 loop is CASSPGTGLGNTEAFF. The CDR3 DNA sequence: TGTGCCAGCAGCCCGGGGACAGGGCTCGGGAACACTGAAGCTTTCTTT.

This chain links TRBV5-1 with TRBJ2-3; no clear D. Looked up from germline, CDR1 is SGHRS and CDR2 is YFSETQ. The CDR3 covers 14 residues. V lost 0 bases, J lost 0 bases, and 5 bases lay in between. CDR3 sequence reads: CASSLDLSTDTQYF. DNA of the CDR3: TGCGCCAGCAGCTTGGACTTAAGCACAGATACGCAGTATTTT.

This clone was counted a few times. The gene calls are TRBV7-2 and TRBJ2-7, with TRBD1 matching 8 bases. This CDR3 comprises 15 residues. Germline loops: CDR1 SGHTA, CDR2 FQGNSA. Trimming removed 5 bases from V and 1 base from J; junction bases left unmatched: 7. The DNA of the CDR3 is TGTGCCAGCAGCCTCGGGACAGGTCTATCCTACGAGCAGTACTTC. Translation gives CASSLGTGLSYEQYF.

This clone has more than one count but fewer than ten. The J gene is TRBJ2-3, the V gene TRBV5-1; D is perhaps TRBD2 (5 bases). CDR3 length: 16 residues. Trimming shortened V by 4 bases and J by 1 base, and 16 bases separated the two germline ends. The germline gives CDR1 SGHRS, CDR2 YFSETQ. The CDR3 nucleotides read TGCGCCAGCAGCGTCCTACAAGGAGGCGGCACAGATACGCAGTATTTT. Translating it yields CASSVLQGGGTDTQYF. Combining the CDR3 with reference TRBV5-1 and TRBJ2-3 gives the whole variable domain KAGVTQTPRYLIKTRGQQVTLSCSPISGHRSVSWYQQTPGQGLQFLFEYFSETQRNKGNFPGRFSGRQFSNSRSEMNVSTLELGDSALYLCASSVLQGGGTDTQYFGPGTRLTVL.

The chain links TRBV14 to TRBJ2-7; 8 bases fit TRBD2. From germline, CDR1 is SGHDN and CDR2 FVKESK. This CDR3 is built from 15 residues. With 0 bases clipped from V and 5 bases from J, the junction kept 6 bases outside the gene matches. CDR3 nucleotide sequence: TGTGCCAGCAGCCAAGATAGGGGACTAGTCAACGAGCAGTACTTC. Residues: CASSQDRGLVNEQYF.

The gene calls are TRBV9 and TRBJ2-7; TRBD1 aligns across 7 bases. V trimming: 3 bases; J trimming: 3 bases; junction bases outside the gene matches: 6. CDR3 length: 14 amino acids. The germline V gene has CDR1 SGDLS and CDR2 YYNGEE. CDR3 DNA: TGTGCCAGCAGCGATCGGGACAGATACTACGAGCAGTACTTC. Amino acid sequence: CASSDRDRYYEQYF.

This clone was detected only a few times. This chain links TRBV9 with TRBJ1-1, with D unresolved. The ends were cut back, 1 base at V and 4 bases at J, with 8 bases in the middle. Looked up from germline, CDR1 is SGDLS and CDR2 is YYNGEE. The CDR3 is 13 amino acids. For the CDR3, the DNA is TGTGCCAGCAGCGTAAACGGAGGCACTGAAGCTTTCTTT. Residues: CASSVNGGTEAFF.

The CDR3 region is CASSDQGKSGANVLTF. The CDR3 bases are TGTGCCAGCAGCGATCAGGGAAAGTCTGGGGCCAACGTCCTGACTTTC. This chain joins TRBV9 and TRBJ2-6; possibly TRBD1 for D (5 bases). Germline CDR1 SGDLS, CDR2 YYNGEE. This CDR3 is 16 amino acids long. V lost 3 bases to trimming and J lost 1 base, with 11 bases between them.

In DNA form, the CDR3 reads TGTGCCAGCAGCCCCGCGACAGGATCCTATGGCTACACCTTC. It yields the protein CASSPATGSYGYTF. The chain has TRBV7-2 and TRBJ1-2; tentatively, D is TRBD1 (6 bases). Germline loops: CDR1 SGHTA, CDR2 FQGNSA. The CDR3 runs 14 residues. The V gene lost 5 bases and the J gene lost 4 bases, with 14 bases spanning the gap.

The table lists this clone with a few counts. This chain links TRBV6-1 with TRBJ2-1; 8 nucleotides agree with TRBD1. CDR1 is MNHNS, CDR2 SASEGT, per germline. The CDR3 has 12 amino acids. The trim removed 7 bases at V and 5 bases at J, leaving 1 base unmatched. The CDR3 protein is CASTDRDNEQFF. CDR3 nucleotide sequence: TGTGCCAGCACGGACAGGGACAATGAGCAGTTCTTC.

This clone was observed a few times. J is TRBJ1-2 and V is TRBV11-3, with 7 bases lining up with TRBD1. V was clipped by 5 bases and J by 5 bases; unmatched bases: 2. Germline CDR1 is SGHNT and CDR2 is YENEEA. The CDR3 has 12 residues. CDR3 nucleotide sequence: TGTGCCAGCAGCGAGGGGGCTTATGGCTACACCTTC. It is translated as CASSEGAYGYTF. The full variable domain, with the rest looked up from reference TRBV11-3 and TRBJ1-2, is EAGVVQSPRYKIIEKKQPVAFWCNPISGHNTLYWYLQNLGQGPELLIRYENEEAVDDSQLPKDRFSAERLKGVDSTLKIQPAELGDSAVYLCASSEGAYGYTFGSGTRLTVV.

In this sample, this clone turned up a few times. J is TRBJ2-2 and V is TRBV7-3, with TRBD2 matching over 11 bases. CDR3 length: 16 residues. Germline V gene lookup returns CDR1 SGHTA and CDR2 FQGTGA. The J segment lost 1 base and the V segment lost 4 bases, leaving 2 bases of the junction unmatched. The CDR3 spells CASSSGLAGNTGELFF. The CDR3 nucleotides are TGTGCCAGCAGCTCTGGACTAGCGGGGAACACCGGGGAGCTGTTTTTT.

J is TRBJ2-2 and V is TRBV5-4, with 8 bases fitting TRBD1. This CDR3 contains 18 residues. CDR1 and CDR2 (germline): SGHNT, YYREEE (reference sequence). The V gene end was trimmed by 4 bases and the J gene end by 0 bases; junction bases not matched to a gene: 11. DNA for the CDR3: TGTGCCAGCAGCCTCCCCGGGACAGGATTAACGAACACCGGGGAGCTGTTTTTT. Translating it yields CASSLPGTGLTNTGELFF.

The chain joins TRBV7-2 to TRBJ1-4, with a weak D call TRBD1 (5 bases). Between the trimmed V and J ends, which lost 5 bases and 5 bases, there was a span of 9 bases. This CDR3 spans 13 amino acids. Germline V gene sequence: CDR1 SGHTA, CDR2 FQGNSA. Here the CDR3 reads CASSHGGNEKLFF. As DNA, the CDR3 is TGTGCCAGCAGCCATGGGGGGAATGAAAAACTGTTTTTT.

J is TRBJ2-1 and V is TRBV30, with 7 bases that match TRBD2. Germline CDR1 is GTSNPN and CDR2 is SVGIG (reference sequence). The CDR3 runs to 14 residues. With V trimmed by 5 bases and J by 4 bases, 8 bases remained unmatched. CDR3 residues: CAWVTAGPYNEQFF. The CDR3 DNA sequence: TGTGCCTGGGTAACAGCGGGACCATACAATGAGCAGTTCTTC. Looking up the rest from reference TRBV30 and TRBJ2-1 gives the full variable domain: SQTIHQWPATLVQPVGSPLSLECTVEGTSNPNLYWYRQAAGRGLQLLFYSVGIGQISSEVPQNLSASRPQDRQFILSSKKLLLSDSGFYLCAWVTAGPYNEQFFGPGTRLTVL.

This clone was picked up a small number of times. The rearrangement links TRBV11-1 to TRBJ2-3; D is unclear. The V gene's germline CDR1 is SGHAT and CDR2 FQDESV (reference sequence). CDR3 length: 14 residues. V lost 5 bases, J lost 0 bases, and 9 bases lay in between. The CDR3 reads CASSPSPSTDTQYF. Here the CDR3 DNA reads TGTGCCAGCAGCCCCTCCCCTAGCACAGATACGCAGTATTTT.

The sample holds a few counts of this clone. The chain carries TRBV2 and TRBJ1-1; possible D gene TRBD1, 6 bases. V was clipped by 3 bases and J by 0 bases, with 8 bases between them. This CDR3 is 14 amino acids long. From germline, CDR1 is SNHLY and CDR2 FYNNEI. The chain's CDR3 is CASSDQGMNTEAFF. The CDR3 DNA sequence: TGTGCCAGCAGTGACCAGGGGATGAACACTGAAGCTTTCTTT.

In its sample, this clone was seen a few times. This rearrangement joins TRBV28 to TRBJ1-2; D is undetermined. The V gene lost 1 base and the J gene lost 4 bases, with 10 bases spanning the gap. Germline V lookup: CDR1 MDHEN, CDR2 SYDVKM. This CDR3 comprises 14 residues. The CDR3 protein is CASSLLRHPYGYTF. DNA for the CDR3: TGTGCCAGCAGTTTATTGCGTCATCCCTATGGCTACACCTTC.

This clone was picked up a small number of times. The J gene is TRBJ2-5, the V gene TRBV7-3; D might be TRBD2 (5 bases). Germline CDR1 reads SGHTA; CDR2 reads FQGTGA. Trimming removed 4 bases from V and 5 bases from J, with 11 bases in between. The CDR3 loop spans 13 amino acids. The CDR3 protein is CASSYSRRETQYF. The CDR3 DNA sequence: TGTGCCAGCAGCTATTCGCGGAGGGAGACCCAGTACTTC.